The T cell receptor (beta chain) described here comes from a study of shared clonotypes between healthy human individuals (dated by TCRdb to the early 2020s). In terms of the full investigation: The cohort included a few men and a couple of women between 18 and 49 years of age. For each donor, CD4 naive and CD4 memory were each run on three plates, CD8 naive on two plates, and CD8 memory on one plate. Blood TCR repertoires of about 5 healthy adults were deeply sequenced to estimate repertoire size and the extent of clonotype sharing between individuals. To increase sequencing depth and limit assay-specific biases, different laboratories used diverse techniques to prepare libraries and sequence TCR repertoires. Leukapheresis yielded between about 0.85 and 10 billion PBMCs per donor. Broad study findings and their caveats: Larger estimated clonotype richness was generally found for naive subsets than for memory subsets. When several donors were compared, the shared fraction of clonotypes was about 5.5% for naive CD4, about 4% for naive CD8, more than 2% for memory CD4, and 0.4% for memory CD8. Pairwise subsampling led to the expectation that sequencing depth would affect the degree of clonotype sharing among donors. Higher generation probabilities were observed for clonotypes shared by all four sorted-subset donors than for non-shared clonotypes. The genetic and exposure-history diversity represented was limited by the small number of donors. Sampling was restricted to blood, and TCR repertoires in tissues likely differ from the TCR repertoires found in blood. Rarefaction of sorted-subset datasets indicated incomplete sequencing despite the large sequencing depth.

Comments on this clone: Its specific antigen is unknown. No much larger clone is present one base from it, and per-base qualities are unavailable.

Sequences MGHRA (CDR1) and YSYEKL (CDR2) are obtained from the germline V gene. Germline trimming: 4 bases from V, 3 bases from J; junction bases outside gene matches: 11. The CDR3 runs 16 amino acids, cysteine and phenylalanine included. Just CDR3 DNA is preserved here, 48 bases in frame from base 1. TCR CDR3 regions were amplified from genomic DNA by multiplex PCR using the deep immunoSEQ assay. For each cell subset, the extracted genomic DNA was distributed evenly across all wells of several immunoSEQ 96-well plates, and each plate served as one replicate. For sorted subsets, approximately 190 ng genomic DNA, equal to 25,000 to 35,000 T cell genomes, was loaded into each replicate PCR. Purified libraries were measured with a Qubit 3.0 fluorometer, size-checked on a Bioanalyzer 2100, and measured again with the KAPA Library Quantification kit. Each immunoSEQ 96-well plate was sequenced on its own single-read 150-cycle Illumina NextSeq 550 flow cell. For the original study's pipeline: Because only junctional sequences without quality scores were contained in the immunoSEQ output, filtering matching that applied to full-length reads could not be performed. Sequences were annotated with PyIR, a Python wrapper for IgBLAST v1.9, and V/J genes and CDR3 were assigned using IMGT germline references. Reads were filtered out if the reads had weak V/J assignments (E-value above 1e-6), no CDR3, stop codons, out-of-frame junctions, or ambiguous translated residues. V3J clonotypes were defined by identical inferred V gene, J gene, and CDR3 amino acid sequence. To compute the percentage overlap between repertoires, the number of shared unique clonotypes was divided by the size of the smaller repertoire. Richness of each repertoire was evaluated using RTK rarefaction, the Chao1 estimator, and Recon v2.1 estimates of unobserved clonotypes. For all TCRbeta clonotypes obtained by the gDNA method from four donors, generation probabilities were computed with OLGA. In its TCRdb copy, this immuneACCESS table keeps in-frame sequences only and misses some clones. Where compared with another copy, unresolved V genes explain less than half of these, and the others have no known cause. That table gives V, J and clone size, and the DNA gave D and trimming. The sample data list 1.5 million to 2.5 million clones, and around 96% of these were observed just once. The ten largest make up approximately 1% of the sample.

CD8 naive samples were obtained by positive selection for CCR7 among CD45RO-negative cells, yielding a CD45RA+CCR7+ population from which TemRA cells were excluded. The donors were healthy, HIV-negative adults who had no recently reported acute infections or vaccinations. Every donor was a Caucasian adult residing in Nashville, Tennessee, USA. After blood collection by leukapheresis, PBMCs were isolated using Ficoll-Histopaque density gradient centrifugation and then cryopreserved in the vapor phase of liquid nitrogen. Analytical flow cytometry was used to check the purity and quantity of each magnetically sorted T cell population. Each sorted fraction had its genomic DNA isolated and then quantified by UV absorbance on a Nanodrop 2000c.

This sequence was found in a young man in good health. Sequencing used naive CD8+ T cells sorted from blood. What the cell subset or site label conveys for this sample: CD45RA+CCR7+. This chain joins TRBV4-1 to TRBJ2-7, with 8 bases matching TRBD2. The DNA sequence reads TGCGCCAGCAGCCTCCTAGCGGGTCAGAATGGCTACGAGCAGTACTTC. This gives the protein CASSLLAGQNGYEQYF.